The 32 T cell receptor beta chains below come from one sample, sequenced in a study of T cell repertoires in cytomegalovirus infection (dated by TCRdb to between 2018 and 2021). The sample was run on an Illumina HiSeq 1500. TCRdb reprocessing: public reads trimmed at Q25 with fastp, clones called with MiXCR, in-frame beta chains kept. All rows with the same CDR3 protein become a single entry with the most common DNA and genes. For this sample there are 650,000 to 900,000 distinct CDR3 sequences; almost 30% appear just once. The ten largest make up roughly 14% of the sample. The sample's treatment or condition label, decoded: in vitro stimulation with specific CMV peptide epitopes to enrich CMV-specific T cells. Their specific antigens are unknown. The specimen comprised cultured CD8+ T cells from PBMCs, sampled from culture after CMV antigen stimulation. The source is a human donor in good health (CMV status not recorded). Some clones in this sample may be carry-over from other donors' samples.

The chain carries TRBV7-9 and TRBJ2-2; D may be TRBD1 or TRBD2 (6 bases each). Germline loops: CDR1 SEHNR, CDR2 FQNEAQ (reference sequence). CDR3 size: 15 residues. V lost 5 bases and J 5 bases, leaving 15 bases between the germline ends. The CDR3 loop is CASSTSRRGTGELFF. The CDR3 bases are TGTGCCAGCAGCACTAGTAGGAGGGGGACCGGGGAGCTGTTTTTT.

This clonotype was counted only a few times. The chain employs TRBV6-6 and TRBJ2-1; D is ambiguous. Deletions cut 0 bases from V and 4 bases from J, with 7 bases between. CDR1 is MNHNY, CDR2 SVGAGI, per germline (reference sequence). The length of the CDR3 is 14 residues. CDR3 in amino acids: CASSYSPAYNEQFF. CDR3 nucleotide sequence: TGTGCCAGCAGTTACTCGCCGGCATACAATGAGCAGTTCTTC.

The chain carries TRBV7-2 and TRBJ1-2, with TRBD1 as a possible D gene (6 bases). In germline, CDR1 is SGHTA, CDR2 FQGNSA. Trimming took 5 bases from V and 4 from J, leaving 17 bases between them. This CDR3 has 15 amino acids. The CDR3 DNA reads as TGTGCCAGCAGCCCCCTCCGGGGGGGCGGCTATGGCTACACCTTC. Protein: CASSPLRGGGYGYTF.

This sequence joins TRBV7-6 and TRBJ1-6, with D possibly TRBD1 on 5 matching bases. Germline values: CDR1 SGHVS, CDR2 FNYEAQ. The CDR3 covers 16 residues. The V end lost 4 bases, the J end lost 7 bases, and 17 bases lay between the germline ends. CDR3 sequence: CASSSPRDGINSPLHF. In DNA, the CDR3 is TGTGCCAGCAGCTCCCCCCGGGACGGGATAAATTCACCCCTCCACTTT.

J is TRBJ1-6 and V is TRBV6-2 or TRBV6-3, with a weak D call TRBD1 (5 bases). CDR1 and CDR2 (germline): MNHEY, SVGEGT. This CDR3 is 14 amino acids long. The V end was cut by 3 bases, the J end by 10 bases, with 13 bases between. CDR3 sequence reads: CASSYGDLESPLHF. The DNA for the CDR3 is TGTGCCAGCAGTTATGGGGACCTTGAATCACCCCTCCACTTT.

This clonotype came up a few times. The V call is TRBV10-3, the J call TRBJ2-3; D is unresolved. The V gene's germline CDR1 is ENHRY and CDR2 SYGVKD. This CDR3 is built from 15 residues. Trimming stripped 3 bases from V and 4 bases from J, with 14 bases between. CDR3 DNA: TGTGCCATCAGTGACGTCGACTCCTCGGCAGATACGCAGTATTTT. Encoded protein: CAISDVDSSADTQYF.

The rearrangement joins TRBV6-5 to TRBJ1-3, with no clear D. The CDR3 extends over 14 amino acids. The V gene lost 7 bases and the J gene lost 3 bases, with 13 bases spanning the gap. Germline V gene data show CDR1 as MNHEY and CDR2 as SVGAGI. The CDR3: CASNALGNGNTIYF. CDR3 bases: TGTGCCAGCAATGCCTTGGGGAATGGAAACACCATATATTTT.

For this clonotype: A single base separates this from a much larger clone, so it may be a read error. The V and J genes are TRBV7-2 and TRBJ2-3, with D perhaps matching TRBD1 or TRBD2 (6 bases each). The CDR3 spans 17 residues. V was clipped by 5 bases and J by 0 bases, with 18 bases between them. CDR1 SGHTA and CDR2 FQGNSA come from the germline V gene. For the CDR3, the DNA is TGTGCCAGCAGCCCACGTGGAGGGGGTACTAGCACAGATACGCAGTATTTT. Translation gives CASSPRGGGTSTDTQYF.

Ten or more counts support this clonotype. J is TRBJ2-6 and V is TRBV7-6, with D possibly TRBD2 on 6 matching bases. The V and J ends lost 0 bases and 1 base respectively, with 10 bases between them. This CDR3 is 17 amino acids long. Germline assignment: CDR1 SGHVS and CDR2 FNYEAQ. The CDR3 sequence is CASSLAVRGSGANVLTF. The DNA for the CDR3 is TGTGCCAGCAGCTTAGCGGTACGGGGGTCTGGGGCCAACGTCCTGACTTTC. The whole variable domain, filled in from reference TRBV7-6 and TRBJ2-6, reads GAGVSQSPRYKVTKRGQDVALRCDPISGHVSLYWYRQALGQGPEFLTYFNYEAQQDKSGLPNDRFSAERPEGSISTLTIQRTEQRDSAMYRCASSLAVRGSGANVLTFGAGSRLTVL.

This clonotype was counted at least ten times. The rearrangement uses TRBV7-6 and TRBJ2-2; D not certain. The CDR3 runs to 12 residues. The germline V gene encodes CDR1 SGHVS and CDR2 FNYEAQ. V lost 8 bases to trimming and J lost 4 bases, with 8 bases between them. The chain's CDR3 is CASGRTTGELFF. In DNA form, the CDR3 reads TGTGCCAGCGGCAGAACCACCGGGGAGCTGTTTTTT.

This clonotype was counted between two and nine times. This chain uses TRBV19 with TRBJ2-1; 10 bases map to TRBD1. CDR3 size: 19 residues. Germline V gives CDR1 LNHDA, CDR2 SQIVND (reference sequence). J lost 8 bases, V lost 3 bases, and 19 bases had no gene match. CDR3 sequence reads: CASSIVRRVERQGADEQFF. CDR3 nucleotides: TGTGCCAGTAGTATTGTGAGGCGGGTAGAAAGACAGGGGGCCGATGAGCAGTTCTTC.

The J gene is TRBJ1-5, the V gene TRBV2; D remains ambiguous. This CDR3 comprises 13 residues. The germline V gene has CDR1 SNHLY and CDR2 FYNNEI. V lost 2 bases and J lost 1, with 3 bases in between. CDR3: CASSEWSNQPQHF. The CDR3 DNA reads TGTGCCAGCAGTGAATGGAGCAATCAGCCCCAGCATTTT.

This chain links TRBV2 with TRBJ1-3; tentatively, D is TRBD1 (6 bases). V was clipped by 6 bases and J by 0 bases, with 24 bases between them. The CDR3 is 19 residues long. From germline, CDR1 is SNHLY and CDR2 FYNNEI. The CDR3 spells CASRADRWRILSSGNTIYF. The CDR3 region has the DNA TGTGCCAGCAGGGCAGACAGGTGGCGAATCCTGAGCTCTGGAAACACCATATATTTT.

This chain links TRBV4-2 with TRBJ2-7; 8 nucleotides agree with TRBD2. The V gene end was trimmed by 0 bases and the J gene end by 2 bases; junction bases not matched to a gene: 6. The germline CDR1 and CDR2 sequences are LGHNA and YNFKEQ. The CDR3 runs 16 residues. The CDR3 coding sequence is TGTGCCAGCAGCCAAGATCTTGGTAGCGGGGCCTACGAGCAGTACTTC. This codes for CASSQDLGSGAYEQYF.

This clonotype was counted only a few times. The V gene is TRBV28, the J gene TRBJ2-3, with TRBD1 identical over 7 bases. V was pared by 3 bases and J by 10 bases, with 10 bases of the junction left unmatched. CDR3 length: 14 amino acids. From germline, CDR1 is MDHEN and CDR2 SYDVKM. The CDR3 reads CASSFLSGQDAQYF. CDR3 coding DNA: TGTGCCAGCAGTTTCCTAAGCGGACAGGACGCGCAGTATTTT.

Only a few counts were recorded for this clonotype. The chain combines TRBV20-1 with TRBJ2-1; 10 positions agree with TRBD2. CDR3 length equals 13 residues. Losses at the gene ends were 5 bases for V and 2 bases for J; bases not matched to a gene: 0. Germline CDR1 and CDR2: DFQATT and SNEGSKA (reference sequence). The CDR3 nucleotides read TGCAGTGCTGGACTAGCGGCCTACAATGAGCAGTTCTTC. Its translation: CSAGLAAYNEQFF.

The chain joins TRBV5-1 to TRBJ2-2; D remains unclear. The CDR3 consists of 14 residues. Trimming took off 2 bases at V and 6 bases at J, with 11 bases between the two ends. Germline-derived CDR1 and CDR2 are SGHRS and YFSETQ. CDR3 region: CASSFYLSAGELFF. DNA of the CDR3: TGCGCCAGCAGCTTCTACTTAAGCGCCGGGGAGCTGTTTTTT.

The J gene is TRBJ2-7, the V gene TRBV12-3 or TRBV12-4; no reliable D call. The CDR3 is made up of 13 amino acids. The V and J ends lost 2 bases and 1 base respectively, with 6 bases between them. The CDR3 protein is CASSLSWSYEQYV. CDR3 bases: TGTGCCAGCAGTTTAAGCTGGTCCTACGAGCAGTACGTC.

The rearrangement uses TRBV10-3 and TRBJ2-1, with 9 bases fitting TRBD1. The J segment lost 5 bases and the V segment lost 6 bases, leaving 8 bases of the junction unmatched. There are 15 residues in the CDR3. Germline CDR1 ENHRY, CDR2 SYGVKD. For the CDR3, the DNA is TGTGCCATCAGCGGCCGGGACAGGGAGAACAATGAGCAGTTCTTC. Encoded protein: CAISGRDRENNEQFF.

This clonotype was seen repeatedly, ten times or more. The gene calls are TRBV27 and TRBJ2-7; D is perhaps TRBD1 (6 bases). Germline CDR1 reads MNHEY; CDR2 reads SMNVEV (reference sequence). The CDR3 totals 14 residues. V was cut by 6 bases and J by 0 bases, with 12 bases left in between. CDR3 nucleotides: TGTGCCAGCAGCCCAGGGGACATCTCCTACGAGCAGTACGTC. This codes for CASSPGDISYEQYV.

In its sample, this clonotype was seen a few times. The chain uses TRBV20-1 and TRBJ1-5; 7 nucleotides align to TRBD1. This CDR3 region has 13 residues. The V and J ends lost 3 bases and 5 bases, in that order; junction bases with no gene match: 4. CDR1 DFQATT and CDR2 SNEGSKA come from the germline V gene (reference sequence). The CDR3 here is CSASWQGDQPQHF. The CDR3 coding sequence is TGCAGTGCTAGTTGGCAGGGGGATCAGCCCCAGCATTTT.

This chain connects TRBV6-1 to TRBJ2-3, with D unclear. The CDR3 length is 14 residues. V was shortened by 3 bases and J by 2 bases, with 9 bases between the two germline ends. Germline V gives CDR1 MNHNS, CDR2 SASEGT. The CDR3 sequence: CASSDWTNTDTQYF. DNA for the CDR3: TGTGCCAGCAGTGATTGGACGAACACAGATACGCAGTATTTT.

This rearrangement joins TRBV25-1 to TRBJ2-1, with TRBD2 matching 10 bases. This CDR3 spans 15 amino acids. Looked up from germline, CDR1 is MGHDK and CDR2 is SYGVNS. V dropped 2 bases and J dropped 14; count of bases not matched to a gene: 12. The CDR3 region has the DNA TGTGCCAGCAGTGAAGGCCTAGCGGGGGCCCTGGAGAAGTTCTTC. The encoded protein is CASSEGLAGALEKFF. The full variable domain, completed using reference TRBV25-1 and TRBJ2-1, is EADIYQTPRYLVIGTGKKITLECSQTMGHDKMYWYQQDPGMELHLIHYSYGVNSTEKGDLSSESTVSRIRTEHFPLTLESARPSHTSQYLCASSEGLAGALEKFFGPGTRLTVL.

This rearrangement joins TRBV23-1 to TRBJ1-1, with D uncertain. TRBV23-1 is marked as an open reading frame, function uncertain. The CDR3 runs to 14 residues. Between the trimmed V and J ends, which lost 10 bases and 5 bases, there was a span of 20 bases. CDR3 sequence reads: CAILRAYPGTEAFF. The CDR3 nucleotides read TGCGCCATCTTGAGGGCCTACCCTGGGACTGAAGCTTTCTTT.

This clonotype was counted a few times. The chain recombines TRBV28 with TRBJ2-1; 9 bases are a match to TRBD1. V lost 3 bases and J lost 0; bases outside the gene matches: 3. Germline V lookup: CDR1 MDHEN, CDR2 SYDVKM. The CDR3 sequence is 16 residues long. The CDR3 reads CASSLDRGISYNEQFF. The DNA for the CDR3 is TGTGCCAGCAGTTTGGACAGGGGAATCTCCTACAATGAGCAGTTCTTC.

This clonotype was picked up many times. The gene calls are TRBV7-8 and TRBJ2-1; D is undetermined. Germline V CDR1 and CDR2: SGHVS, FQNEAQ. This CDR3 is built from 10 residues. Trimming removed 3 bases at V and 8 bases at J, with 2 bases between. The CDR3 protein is CASSFDEQFF. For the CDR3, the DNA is TGTGCCAGCAGCTTTGATGAGCAGTTCTTC.

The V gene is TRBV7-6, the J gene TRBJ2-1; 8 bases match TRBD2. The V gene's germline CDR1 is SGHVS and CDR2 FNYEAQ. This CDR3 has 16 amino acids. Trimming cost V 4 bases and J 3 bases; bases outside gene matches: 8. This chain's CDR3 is CASSSDGGGLYNEQFF. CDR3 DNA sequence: TGTGCCAGCAGCTCAGACGGGGGGGGCCTCTACAATGAGCAGTTCTTC.

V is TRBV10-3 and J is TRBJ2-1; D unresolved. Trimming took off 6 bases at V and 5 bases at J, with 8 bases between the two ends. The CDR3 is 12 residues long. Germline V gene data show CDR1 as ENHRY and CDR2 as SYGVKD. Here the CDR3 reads CAIRPENNEQFF. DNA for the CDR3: TGTGCCATCAGGCCGGAGAACAATGAGCAGTTCTTC.

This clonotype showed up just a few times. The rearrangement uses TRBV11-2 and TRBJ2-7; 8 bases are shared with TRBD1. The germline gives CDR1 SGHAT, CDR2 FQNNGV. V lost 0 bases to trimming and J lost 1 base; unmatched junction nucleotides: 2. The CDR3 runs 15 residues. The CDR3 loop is CASSLDRTGSYEQYV. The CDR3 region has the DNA TGTGCCAGCAGCTTAGACCGGACAGGGTCCTACGAGCAGTACGTC.

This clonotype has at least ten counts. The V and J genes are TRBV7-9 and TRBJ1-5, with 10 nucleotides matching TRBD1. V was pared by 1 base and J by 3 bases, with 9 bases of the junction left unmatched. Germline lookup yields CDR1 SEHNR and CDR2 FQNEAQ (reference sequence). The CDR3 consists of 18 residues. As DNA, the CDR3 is TGTGCCAGCAGCTTAGATTCCCCAGACAGGGGGCTCAATCAGCCCCAGCATTTT. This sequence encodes CASSLDSPDRGLNQPQHF.

The CDR3 spells CASSEGESYEQYF. The CDR3, as DNA: TGTGCCAGCAGCGAGGGGGAGAGCTACGAGCAGTACTTC. The gene calls are TRBV7-6 and TRBJ2-7; perhaps TRBD1 as D (6 bases). V lost 5 bases and J 3 bases, leaving 11 bases between the germline ends. The CDR3 is 13 amino acids. In germline, CDR1 is SGHVS, CDR2 FNYEAQ.

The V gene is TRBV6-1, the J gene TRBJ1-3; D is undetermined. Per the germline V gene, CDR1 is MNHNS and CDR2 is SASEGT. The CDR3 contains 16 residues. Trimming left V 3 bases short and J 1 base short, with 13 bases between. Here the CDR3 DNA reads TGTGCCAGCAGTGAGCGAAAAGCCTTGTCTGGAAACACCATATATTTT. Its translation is CASSERKALSGNTIYF.